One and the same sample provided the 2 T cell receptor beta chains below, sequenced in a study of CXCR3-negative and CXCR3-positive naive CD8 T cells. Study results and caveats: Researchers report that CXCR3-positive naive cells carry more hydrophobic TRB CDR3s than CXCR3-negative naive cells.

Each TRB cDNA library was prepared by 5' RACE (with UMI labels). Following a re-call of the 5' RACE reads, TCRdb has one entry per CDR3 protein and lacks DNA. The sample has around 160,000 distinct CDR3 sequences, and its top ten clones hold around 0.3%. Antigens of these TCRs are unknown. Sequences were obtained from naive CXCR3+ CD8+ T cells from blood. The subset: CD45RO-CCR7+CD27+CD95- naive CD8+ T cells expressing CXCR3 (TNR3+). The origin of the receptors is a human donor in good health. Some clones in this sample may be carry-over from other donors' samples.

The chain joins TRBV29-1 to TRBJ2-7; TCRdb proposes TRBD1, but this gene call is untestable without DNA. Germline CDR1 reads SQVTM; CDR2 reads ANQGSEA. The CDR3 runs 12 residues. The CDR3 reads CSVEYRPYEQYF.

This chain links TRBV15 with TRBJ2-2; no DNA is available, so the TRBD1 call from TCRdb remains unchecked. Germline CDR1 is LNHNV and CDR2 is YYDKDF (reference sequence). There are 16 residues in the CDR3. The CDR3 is CATSRVEGASDGELFF.